The rows below give T cell receptor beta chains drawn from one sample of a study of cytomegalovirus exposure and HLA in healthy donors. Sequenced by immunoSEQ multiplex PCR; TCRdb stores in-frame clones only, minus some. The repertoire table contains over 100,000 clones. The sample consisted of PBMCs. These receptors came from a man younger than 35 in good health and CMV-seronegative. Each CDR3 is given with its conserved first and last residue. D genes are given only for firm matches.

>TRBJ2-3|-|TRBV11-2
CASSFKTRRRTDTQYF
TGTGCCAGCAGCTTTAAGACCCGTCGGCGGACAGATACGCAGTATTTT
>TRBJ2-7|TRBD1|TRBV28
CASRQPGQGRTQYF
TGTGCCAGCAGGCAACCGGGACAGGGGAGGACGCAGTACTTC
>TRBJ1-5|TRBD1|TRBV5-8
CASSPGTGNQPQHF
TGTGCCAGCAGCCCCGGGACAGGCAATCAGCCCCAGCATTTT
>TRBJ2-7|TRBD1|TRBV27
CASSLDGTGFYEQYF
TGTGCCAGCAGTTTGGACGGGACAGGGTTTTACGAGCAGTACTTC
>TRBJ1-4|TRBD1|TRBV4-2
CASSQDTPDRGGVKLFF
TGTGCCAGCAGCCAAGATACGCCGGACAGGGGGGGGGTAAAACTGTTTTTT
>TRBJ2-3|TRBD2|TRBV7-9
CASSKLAGATDTQYF
TGTGCCAGCAGCAAGCTAGCGGGGGCCACAGATACGCAGTATTTT
>TRBJ1-2|TRBD1|TRBV4-3
CASSQDPTGQGGDGYTF
TGCGCCAGCAGCCAAGACCCTACCGGACAGGGAGGTGATGGCTACACCTTC
>TRBJ1-6|TRBD1|TRBV9
CASSRDRASPLHF
TGTGCCAGCAGCCGGGACAGGGCTTCACCCCTCCACTTT
>TRBJ2-3|TRBD2|TRBV11-2
CASSWNGGLAGRDTQYF
TGTGCCAGCAGCTGGAACGGGGGACTAGCGGGGAGGGATACGCAGTATTTT
>TRBJ2-5|TRBD2|TRBV6-5
CASSGLAGGPSTQYF
TGTGCCAGCAGCGGACTAGCGGGGGGCCCCTCAACCCAGTACTTC
>TRBJ2-1|TRBD2|TRBV5-4
CASTSLAGGANEQFF
TGTGCCAGCACCTCACTAGCGGGAGGTGCCAATGAGCAGTTCTTC
>TRBJ1-1|-|TRBV27
CASTRMGGGTEAFF
TGTGCCAGCACCCGAATGGGGGGTGGCACTGAAGCTTTCTTT
>TRBJ1-4|-|TRBV19
CASSQSIFPYEKLFF
TGTGCCAGTAGTCAATCTATATTCCCTTATGAAAAACTGTTTTTT
>TRBJ1-2|TRBD1|TRBV28
CASSHRDRVRGYTF
TGTGCCAGCAGTCACCGGGACAGGGTGCGCGGCTACACCTTC
>TRBJ2-6|-|TRBV11-3
CASSLRGSISGANVLTF
TGTGCCAGCAGCTTAAGGGGCAGCATCTCTGGGGCCAACGTCCTGACTTTC
>TRBJ2-5|-|TRBV2
CASSEGVETVKETRYF
TGTGCCAGCAGTGAAGGTGTGGAAACAGTAAAAGAGACCCGGTACTTC